This T cell receptor (beta chain) was obtained from a study of cytomegalovirus exposure and HLA in healthy donors. Whole-study findings and limits: Sequencing had likely introduced a cluster of highly shared sequence variants as an artifact.

Looked up from germline, CDR1 is SNHLY and CDR2 is FYNNEI. V lost 6 bases to trimming and J lost 6 bases; unmatched junction nucleotides: 14. The CDR3 extends over 16 amino acids. This clone was picked up a small number of times. Its specificity is unknown. PCR amplification relied on 60 Vbeta primers (plus 13 Jbeta primers). The protocol was immunoSEQ multiplex PCR, while the TCRdb copy is restricted to in-frame clones and leaves out a portion. The sample lists approximately 100,000 clones, over 65% occurring once. The gene calls are TRBV2 and TRBJ2-3, with TRBD1 matching 8 bases. This sequence originates from a man between 60 and 70 years old in good health and CMV-seropositive. The sample consisted of PBMCs. This chain's CDR3 is CASSYAGQVKSDTQYF. The CDR3 bases are TGTGCCAGCAGCTATGCGGGACAGGTGAAGTCGGATACGCAGTATTTT.